This T cell receptor (beta chain) was obtained from a study of T-cell reconstitution after alpha-beta-depleted transplantation in children (dated by TCRdb to about 2016). The study in broad terms: Using TCR repertoire profiling, the study followed T-cell immune reconstitution in a quantitative way in children after TCRalphabeta/CD19-depleted allogeneic hematopoietic cell transplantation.

For this clonotype: The target of this receptor is not known. No base-level quality is on record; no much larger clone is a single base apart.

Preparation of the library involved PCR. The instrument was an Illumina HiSeq 2500. To normalize quantification of the TCRbeta repertoire, the TCR libraries were built with molecular barcoding that relied on unique molecular identifiers. The public reads were quality trimmed at Q25 with fastp and then assembled into clones with MiXCR by TCRdb, keeping productive beta chains. Each record represents a unique CDR3 protein, reported with the most common genes and DNA among its rows. For this sample the table gives about 400,000 distinct CDR3 sequences, of which just over 20% were detected only once. Over 3.5% of the sample comes from the top ten. Relative to germline, V is missing 3 bases and J is missing 2 bases, with 8 bases of the junction outside any gene match. The CDR3 holds 16 amino acids from the cysteine to the phenylalanine. The retained sequence is limited to the CDR3, 48 bases, with the frame set at the first base.

The source material was PBMCs from the stem cell graft donor, sampled from the stem cell graft. The V and J genes are TRBV12-3 or TRBV12-4 and TRBJ2-3; TRBD2 matches 7 bases in the middle. This clonotype was sampled from a human donor who donated a stem cell graft to a child with acute myeloid leukemia. In nucleotide form, the sequence is TGTGCCAGCAGTTTGAAAGGCGGGAGTCCCACAGATACGCAGTATTTT. Its amino acids are CASSLKGGSPTDTQYF.